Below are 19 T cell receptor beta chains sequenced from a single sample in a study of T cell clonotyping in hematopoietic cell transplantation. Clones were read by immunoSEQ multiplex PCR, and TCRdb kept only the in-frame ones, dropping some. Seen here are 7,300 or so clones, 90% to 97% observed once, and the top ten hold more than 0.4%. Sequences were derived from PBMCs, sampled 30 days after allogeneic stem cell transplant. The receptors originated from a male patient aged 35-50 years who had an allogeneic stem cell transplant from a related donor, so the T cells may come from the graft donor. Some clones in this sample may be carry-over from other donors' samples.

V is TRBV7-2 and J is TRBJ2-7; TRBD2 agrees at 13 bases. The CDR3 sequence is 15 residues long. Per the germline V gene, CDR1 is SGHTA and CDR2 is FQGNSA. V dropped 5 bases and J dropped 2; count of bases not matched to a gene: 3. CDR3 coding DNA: TGTGCCAGCAGCCGGGGACTAGCGGGAACCTACGAGCAGTACTTC. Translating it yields CASSRGLAGTYEQYF.

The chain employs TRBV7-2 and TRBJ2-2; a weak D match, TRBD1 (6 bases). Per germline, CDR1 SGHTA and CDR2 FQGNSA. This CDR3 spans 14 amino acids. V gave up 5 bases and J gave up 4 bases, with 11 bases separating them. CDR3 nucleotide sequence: TGTGCCAGCAGCCCAGGGGTACCCACCGGGGAGCTGTTTTTT. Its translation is CASSPGVPTGELFF.

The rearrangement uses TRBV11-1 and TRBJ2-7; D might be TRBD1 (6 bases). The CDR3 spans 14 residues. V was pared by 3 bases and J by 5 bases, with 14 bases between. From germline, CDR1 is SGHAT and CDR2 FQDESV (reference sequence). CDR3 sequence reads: CASSLRQAPDEQYF. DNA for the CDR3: TGTGCCAGCAGCTTGAGACAGGCCCCGGACGAGCAGTACTTC.

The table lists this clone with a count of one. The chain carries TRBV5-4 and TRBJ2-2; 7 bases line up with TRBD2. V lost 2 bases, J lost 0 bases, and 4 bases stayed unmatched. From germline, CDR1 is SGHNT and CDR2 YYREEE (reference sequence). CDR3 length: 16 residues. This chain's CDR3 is CASSFFRGANTGELFF. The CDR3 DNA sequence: TGTGCCAGCAGCTTTTTTCGGGGGGCGAACACCGGGGAGCTGTTTTTT.

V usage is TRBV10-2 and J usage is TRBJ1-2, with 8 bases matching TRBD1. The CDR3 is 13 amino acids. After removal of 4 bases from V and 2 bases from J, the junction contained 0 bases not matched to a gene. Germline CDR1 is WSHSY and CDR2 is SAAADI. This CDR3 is CASSGTGNYGYTF. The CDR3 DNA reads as TGCGCCAGCAGTGGGACAGGGAACTATGGCTACACCTTC.

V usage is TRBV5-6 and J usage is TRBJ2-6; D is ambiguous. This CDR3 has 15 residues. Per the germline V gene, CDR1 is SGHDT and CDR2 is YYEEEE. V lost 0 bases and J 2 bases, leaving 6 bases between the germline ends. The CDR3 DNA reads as TGTGCCAGCAGCTTGGGAATCCCTGGGGCCAACGTCCTGACTTTC. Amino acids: CASSLGIPGANVLTF.

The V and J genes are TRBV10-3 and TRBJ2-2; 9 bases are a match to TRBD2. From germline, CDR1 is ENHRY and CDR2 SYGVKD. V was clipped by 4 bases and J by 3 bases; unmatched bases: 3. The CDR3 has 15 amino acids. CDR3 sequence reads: CAISASSGDTGELFF. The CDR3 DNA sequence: TGTGCCATCAGTGCCTCTAGCGGGGACACCGGGGAGCTGTTTTTT.

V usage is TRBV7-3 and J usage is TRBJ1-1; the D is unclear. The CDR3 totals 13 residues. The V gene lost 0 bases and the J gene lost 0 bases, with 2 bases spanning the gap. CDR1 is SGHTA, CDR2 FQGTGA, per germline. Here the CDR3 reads CASSLTLNTEAFF. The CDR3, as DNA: TGTGCCAGCAGCTTAACTCTGAACACTGAAGCTTTCTTT.

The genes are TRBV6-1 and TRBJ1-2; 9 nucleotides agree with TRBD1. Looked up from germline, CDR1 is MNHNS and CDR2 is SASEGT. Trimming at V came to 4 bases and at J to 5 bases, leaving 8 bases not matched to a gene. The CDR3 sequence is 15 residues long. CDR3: CASSVEGQGHYGYTF. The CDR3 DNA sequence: TGTGCCAGCAGTGTGGAGGGACAGGGACATTATGGCTACACCTTC.

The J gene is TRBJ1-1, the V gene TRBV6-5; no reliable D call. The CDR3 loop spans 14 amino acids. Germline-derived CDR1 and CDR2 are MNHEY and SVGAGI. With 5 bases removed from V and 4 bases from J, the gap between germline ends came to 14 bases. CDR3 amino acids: CASSQIGGFTEAFF. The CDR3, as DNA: TGTGCCAGCAGTCAAATCGGAGGGTTCACTGAAGCTTTCTTT.

The DNA for the CDR3 is TGTGCCAGCAGTACTTCTCCCAGGTGGGATACGCAGTATTTT. The encoded protein is CASSTSPRWDTQYF. The chain uses TRBV28 and TRBJ2-3; D gene unclear. Trimming removed 5 bases from V and 6 bases from J, with 15 bases in between. From germline, CDR1 is MDHEN and CDR2 SYDVKM. The CDR3 is 14 amino acids.

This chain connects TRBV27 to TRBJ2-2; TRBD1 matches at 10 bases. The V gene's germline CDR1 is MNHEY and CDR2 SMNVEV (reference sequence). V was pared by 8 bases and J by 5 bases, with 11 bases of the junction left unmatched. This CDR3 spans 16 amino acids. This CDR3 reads CASHTWTGGNTGELFF. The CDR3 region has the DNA TGTGCCAGCCATACATGGACAGGGGGGAATACCGGGGAGCTGTTTTTT.

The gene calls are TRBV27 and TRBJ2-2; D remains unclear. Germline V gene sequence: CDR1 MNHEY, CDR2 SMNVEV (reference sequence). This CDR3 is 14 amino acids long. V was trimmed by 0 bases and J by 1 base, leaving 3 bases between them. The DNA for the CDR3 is TGTGCCAGCAGTTTATCGGGGAACACCGGGGAGCTGTTTTTT. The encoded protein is CASSLSGNTGELFF.

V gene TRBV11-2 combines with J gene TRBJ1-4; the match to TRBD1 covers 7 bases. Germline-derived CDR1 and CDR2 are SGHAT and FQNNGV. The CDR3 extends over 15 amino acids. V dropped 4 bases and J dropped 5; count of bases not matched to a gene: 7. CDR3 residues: CASSSRQGPNEKLFF. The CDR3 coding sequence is TGTGCCAGCAGCTCCCGACAGGGCCCGAATGAAAAACTGTTTTTT.

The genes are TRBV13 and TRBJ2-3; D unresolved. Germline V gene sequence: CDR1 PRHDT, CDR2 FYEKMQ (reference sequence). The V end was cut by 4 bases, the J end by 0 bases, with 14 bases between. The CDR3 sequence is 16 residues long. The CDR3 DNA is TGTGCCAGCAGCTCTCAACGAGCGTTGAGCACAGATACGCAGTATTTT. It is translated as CASSSQRALSTDTQYF.

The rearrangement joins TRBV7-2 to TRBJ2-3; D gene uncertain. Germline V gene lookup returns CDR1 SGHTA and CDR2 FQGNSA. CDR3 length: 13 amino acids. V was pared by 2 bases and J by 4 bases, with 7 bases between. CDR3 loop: CASSLFRSDTQYF. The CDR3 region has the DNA TGTGCCAGCAGCTTATTTAGATCAGATACGCAGTATTTT.

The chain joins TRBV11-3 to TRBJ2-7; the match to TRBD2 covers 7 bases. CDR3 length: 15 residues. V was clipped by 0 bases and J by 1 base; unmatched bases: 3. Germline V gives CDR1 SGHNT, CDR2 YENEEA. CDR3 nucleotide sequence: TGTGCCAGCAGCTTAGAGCCTAGCGGTTCCTACGAGCAGTACTTC. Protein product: CASSLEPSGSYEQYF.

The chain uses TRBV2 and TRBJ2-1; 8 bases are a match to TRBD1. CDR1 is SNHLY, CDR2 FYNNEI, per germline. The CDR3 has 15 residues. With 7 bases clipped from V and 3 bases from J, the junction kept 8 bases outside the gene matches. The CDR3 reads CASIEDRDDYNEQFF. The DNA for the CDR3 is TGTGCCAGCATAGAGGACAGGGATGACTACAATGAGCAGTTCTTC.

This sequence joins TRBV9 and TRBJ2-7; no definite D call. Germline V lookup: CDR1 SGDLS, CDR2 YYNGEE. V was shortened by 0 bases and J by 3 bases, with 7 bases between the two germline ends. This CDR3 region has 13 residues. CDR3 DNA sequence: TGTGCCAGCAGCGTAGGGGCAAGCTACGAGCAGTACTTC. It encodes CASSVGASYEQYF. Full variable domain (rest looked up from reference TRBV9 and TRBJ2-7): DSGVTQTPKHLITATGQRVTLRCSPRSGDLSVYWYQQSLDQGLQFLIQYYNGEERAKGNILERFSAQQFPDLHSELNLSSLELGDSALYFCASSVGASYEQYFGPGTRLTVT.